The 8 T cell receptor beta chains below were found in one sample sequenced in a study of shared clonotypes between healthy human individuals. Profiling relied on immunoSEQ multiplex PCR, and the TCRdb table lists in-frame clones only, not all of them. In the table there are roughly 2.6 million clones, over 85% of which are singletons. Sequencing input: naive CD4+ T cells sorted from blood. Subset indicated: CD45RA+ positively selected. These receptors were taken from a man aged 18 to 29 in good health.

The chain joins TRBV15 to TRBJ2-1, with TRBD2 matching 11 bases. Germline-derived CDR1 and CDR2 are LNHNV and YYDKDF (reference sequence). Losses at the gene ends were 3 bases for V and 2 bases for J; bases not matched to a gene: 6. The CDR3 covers 17 residues. DNA of the CDR3: TGTGCCACCAGCAGGCTGATACTAGCGGGGGCCTACAATGAGCAGTTCTTC. The encoded protein is CATSRLILAGAYNEQFF. Based on the CDR3 plus reference TRBV15 and TRBJ2-1, the full variable domain is DAMVIQNPRYQVTQFGKPVTLSCSQTLNHNVMYWYQQKSSQAPKLLFHYYDKDFNNEADTPDNFQSRRPNTSFCFLDIRSPGLGDTAMYLCATSRLILAGAYNEQFFGPGTRLTVL.

A note on this clone: In the same sample, other DNA sequences code for this CDR3. The CDR3 sequence is CASSYSAGGYNEQFF. The CDR3 bases are TGTGCCAGCAGTTACTCGGCAGGGGGCTACAATGAGCAGTTCTTC. The rearrangement uses TRBV6-6 and TRBJ2-1, with 7 bases aligning to TRBD1. Germline trimming cut 0 bases from V and 3 bases from J; bases unmatched to any gene: 2. Germline lookup yields CDR1 MNHNY and CDR2 SVGAGI (reference sequence). CDR3 size: 15 residues.

With respect to this clone: Other DNA sequences in this sample translate to the same CDR3. This chain joins TRBV5-1 and TRBJ1-1, with D perhaps matching TRBD1 (6 bases). Per the germline V gene, CDR1 is SGHRS and CDR2 is YFSETQ. The CDR3 has 15 residues. V was clipped by 1 base and J by 1 base, with 11 bases between them. CDR3 bases: TGCGCCAGCAGCTTGCAGGGGCCTCCGAACACTGAAGCTTTCTTT. Translation: CASSLQGPPNTEAFF.

The genes are TRBV5-6 and TRBJ2-1, with D possibly matching TRBD2 (6 bases). This CDR3 contains 16 residues. V lost 5 bases and J 0 bases, leaving 15 bases between the germline ends. CDR1 is SGHDT, CDR2 YYEEEE, per germline. The CDR3 region has the DNA TGTGCCAGCAGAAATTCAGGACTATTCTCCTACAATGAGCAGTTCTTC. Translation: CASRNSGLFSYNEQFF.

This chain connects TRBV2 to TRBJ1-4, with TRBD1 as a possible D gene (6 bases). Germline V gene data show CDR1 as SNHLY and CDR2 as FYNNEI. This CDR3 spans 14 amino acids. The V end lost 6 bases, the J end lost 8 bases, and 16 bases lay between the germline ends. CDR3 protein: CASRKDSVGEKLFF. In DNA, the CDR3 is TGTGCCAGCAGGAAGGACAGTGTCGGGGAAAAACTGTTTTTT. The whole variable domain, remainder taken from reference TRBV2 and TRBJ1-4, is EPEVTQTPSHQVTQMGQEVILRCVPISNHLYFYWYRQILGQKVEFLVSFYNNEISEKSEIFDDQFSVERPDGSNFTLKIRSTKLEDSAMYFCASRKDSVGEKLFFGSGTQLSVL.

The chain employs TRBV4-3 and TRBJ2-7; TRBD2 matches at 10 bases. V shed 2 bases and J 5 bases; nucleotides not matched to a gene: 6. This CDR3 comprises 15 residues. The V gene's germline CDR1 is LGHNA and CDR2 YSLEER. The CDR3 protein is CASSQRAAGGDEQYF. In nucleotides, the CDR3 is TGCGCCAGCAGCCAAAGAGCAGCGGGAGGGGACGAGCAGTACTTC.

The V call is TRBV19, the J call TRBJ2-3; the match to TRBD2 covers 8 bases. V lost 5 bases and J lost 2; bases outside the gene matches: 12. Germline V gene lookup returns CDR1 LNHDA and CDR2 SQIVND (reference sequence). The CDR3 totals 17 residues. CDR3 sequence reads: CASSPTPLAAFTDTQYF. The DNA for the CDR3 is TGTGCCAGTAGTCCAACTCCACTAGCGGCCTTCACAGATACGCAGTATTTT.

V usage is TRBV5-6 and J usage is TRBJ2-4; D unclear. In germline, CDR1 is SGHDT, CDR2 YYEEEE. V lost 4 bases and J 6 bases, leaving 14 bases between the germline ends. This CDR3 region has 14 residues. The CDR3 nucleotides read TGTGCCAGCAGCCCCCGTAGGGTGACAAACATTCAGTACTTC. It codes for CASSPRRVTNIQYF.